This paragraph covers one TCR beta chain sequence. Antigen unknown. The data derive from a study of OX40 agonist ivuxolimab in advanced cancers. The wider study: Participants averaged approximately 61 years of age (range about 23 to 80) and were roughly 83% male.

General study results and limits: The study observed clonal expansion of CD4+ and CD8+ blood T cells by week 6 at 0.1 to 3.0 mg/kg. Still undetermined is the antigen specificity of the expanded peripheral T cells. CD8+ T cells were the subset that, on average, had more expanded clones than CD4+.

V dropped 5 bases and J dropped 4; count of bases not matched to a gene: 7. The V gene's germline CDR1 is SGHVS and CDR2 FNYEAQ. The CDR3 length is 17 residues. The repertoire was sequenced with immunoSEQ multiplex PCR; TCRdb's copy has only in-frame clones and lacks some. The table includes approximately 60,000 clones, over 65% detected once. The chain combines TRBV7-6 with TRBJ2-2; TRBD2 agrees at 13 bases. The sample was CD4+ or CD8+ T cells sorted from blood, taken in a trial of the OX40 agonist ivuxolimab. The receptor's source is an adult with an advanced solid tumor such as melanoma, head and neck, liver or kidney cancer. The CDR3 sequence: CASSRRLAGGSTGELFF. DNA of the CDR3: TGTGCCAGCAGCCGTAGACTAGCGGGAGGTAGCACCGGGGAGCTGTTTTTT.